These 23 T cell receptor beta chains originate from one sample sequenced in a study of cytomegalovirus exposure and HLA in healthy donors. Only in-frame clones appear in the TCRdb table, and some are missing; sequencing was by immunoSEQ multiplex PCR. This repertoire shows under 150,000 clones, around 84% found once; its top ten account for 8.7%. Sequencing used PBMCs. These receptors came from a man in his late teens or twenties in good health and CMV-seropositive.

The chain couples TRBV7-9 to TRBJ2-1; 16 bases fit TRBD2. CDR3 size: 15 residues. Trimming cost V 4 bases and J 8 bases; bases outside gene matches: 2. Looked up from germline, CDR1 is SEHNR and CDR2 is FQNEAQ (reference sequence). This CDR3 is CASSSGTSGGDEQFF. The DNA for the CDR3 is TGTGCCAGCAGCTCCGGGACTAGCGGGGGGGATGAGCAGTTCTTC.

V usage is TRBV7-2 and J usage is TRBJ1-6; tentative D call: TRBD1 (5 bases). V was pared by 3 bases and J by 11 bases, with 11 bases between. The CDR3 length is 13 residues. Germline values: CDR1 SGHTA, CDR2 FQGNSA. The CDR3 bases are TGTGCCAGCAGCTTGGGGGAGGGAACACCCCTCCACTTT. Encoded protein: CASSLGEGTPLHF.

This chain links TRBV10-3 with TRBJ2-2; the match to TRBD2 covers 10 bases. V shed 1 base, J shed 4 bases, and the junction held 3 bases outside the gene matches. CDR3 length: 16 residues. Germline V CDR1 and CDR2: ENHRY, SYGVKD. CDR3 amino acids: CAISELLAGSTGELFF. The CDR3 bases are TGTGCCATCAGTGAGTTACTAGCGGGGAGCACCGGGGAGCTGTTTTTT.

The chain employs TRBV19 and TRBJ1-2; maybe TRBD1 (5 bases). Germline CDR1 is LNHDA and CDR2 is SQIVND (reference sequence). The CDR3 is 16 residues long. V dropped 3 bases and J dropped 1 base, with 15 bases sitting between them. CDR3 region: CASSMSPGKSNYGYTF. Here the CDR3 DNA reads TGTGCCAGTAGTATGTCACCAGGGAAGAGTAACTATGGCTACACCTTC.

The CDR3: CASSPETGSNGYTF. For the CDR3, the DNA is TGTGCCAGCAGCCCAGAGACAGGTTCTAATGGCTACACCTTC. The J gene is TRBJ1-2, the V gene TRBV9; D is perhaps TRBD1 (6 bases). CDR1 and CDR2 (germline): SGDLS, YYNGEE. V was trimmed by 4 bases and J by 6 bases, leaving 16 bases between them. The CDR3 loop spans 14 amino acids.

The gene calls are TRBV18 and TRBJ1-4; 7 bases align to TRBD1. Germline loops: CDR1 KGHSH, CDR2 LQKENI. V lost 5 bases, J lost 4 bases, and 7 bases stayed unmatched. The CDR3 consists of 15 residues. This CDR3 is CASSAVTGVNEKLFF. Written as DNA, the CDR3 is TGTGCCAGCTCAGCCGTAACAGGGGTTAATGAAAAACTGTTTTTT.

V usage is TRBV15 and J usage is TRBJ2-2; 9 nucleotides match TRBD1. From germline, CDR1 is LNHNV and CDR2 YYDKDF (reference sequence). The V and J ends lost 3 bases and 7 bases, in that order; junction bases with no gene match: 9. The CDR3 is 16 residues long. The CDR3 sequence is CATSRPGTGNFGELFF. The CDR3 region has the DNA TGTGCCACCAGCAGGCCCGGGACAGGGAACTTCGGGGAGCTGTTTTTT.

This clone appeared once. This chain connects TRBV7-9 to TRBJ2-1, with D uncertain. Germline V gene lookup returns CDR1 SEHNR and CDR2 FQNEAQ (reference sequence). This CDR3 region has 12 residues. Trimming shortened V by 2 bases and J by 7 bases, and 6 bases separated the two germline ends. Here the CDR3 reads CASSLTENEQFF. The CDR3 DNA reads as TGTGCCAGCAGCTTAACTGAGAATGAGCAGTTCTTC.

Worth noting for this clone: The junction differs from germline at one of its ends, possibly a read error. This chain's CDR3 is CASSSGQNTEAFF. Here the CDR3 DNA reads TGTGCTAGCAGCTCAGGACAGAACACTGAAGCTTTCTTT. The rearrangement joins TRBV7-7 to TRBJ1-1, with D possibly matching TRBD1 (5 bases). The CDR3 has 13 residues. CDR1 and CDR2 from the germline V gene are SSHAT and FNYEAQ (reference sequence).

This chain connects TRBV5-1 to TRBJ2-7; 9 bases agree with TRBD1. Germline CDR1 is SGHRS and CDR2 is YFSETQ. V trimming: 4 bases; J trimming: 5 bases; junction bases outside the gene matches: 7. CDR3 length: 14 amino acids. The CDR3 region has the DNA TGCGCCAGCAGCGACGGACAGGGGTTGGACGAGCAGTACTTC. It specifies CASSDGQGLDEQYF.

This clone was counted once. This chain links TRBV5-6 with TRBJ2-7; possibly TRBD2 for D (6 bases). The V gene's germline CDR1 is SGHDT and CDR2 YYEEEE. CDR3 size: 16 residues. V gave up 4 bases and J gave up 0 bases, with 17 bases separating them. DNA of the CDR3: TGTGCCAGCAGCCCGACCCTCTACGGGGGCTCCTACGAGCAGTACTTC. Translated, it gives CASSPTLYGGSYEQYF.

The chain is built from TRBV19 and TRBJ2-7; perhaps TRBD2 as D (6 bases). In germline, CDR1 is LNHDA, CDR2 SQIVND (reference sequence). CDR3 length: 14 amino acids. Trimming left V 5 bases short and J 2 bases short, with 13 bases between. CDR3 amino acids: CASSGGTGAYEQYF. DNA for the CDR3: TGTGCCAGTAGTGGCGGGACGGGAGCCTACGAGCAGTACTTC.

This clone was observed a single time. The J gene is TRBJ2-1, the V gene TRBV5-1, with 12 bases fitting TRBD2. Germline CDR1 and CDR2: SGHRS and YFSETQ. V shed 0 bases and J 8 bases; nucleotides not matched to a gene: 21. This CDR3 contains 21 residues. The CDR3 DNA follows: TGCGCCAGCAGCTTGGCGGCCTCAAGTGGGGCTAGCGGGAGGGTGGCGGATGAGCAGTTCTTC. This gives the protein CASSLAASSGASGRVADEQFF.

The rearrangement uses TRBV11-3 and TRBJ2-7, with D possibly matching TRBD1 (5 bases). The CDR3 loop spans 12 amino acids. Germline values: CDR1 SGHNT, CDR2 YENEEA. Trimming removed 2 bases at V and 6 bases at J, with 8 bases between. CDR3 nucleotide sequence: TGTGCCAGCAGCTTACAGGGTCTCGAGCAGTACTTC. Protein: CASSLQGLEQYF.

This clone has just one count. The chain is built from TRBV5-1 and TRBJ1-2, with 8 bases fitting TRBD1. The CDR3 covers 15 residues. The ends lost 6 bases at V and 0 bases at J; junction bases unmatched: 7. Germline V gene sequence: CDR1 SGHRS, CDR2 YFSETQ. CDR3 in amino acids: CASKEGTGTNYGYTF. CDR3 nucleotide sequence: TGCGCCAGCAAAGAAGGGACAGGCACTAACTATGGCTACACCTTC.

The chain couples TRBV6-1 to TRBJ1-3; 8 bases map to TRBD1. The germline V gene has CDR1 MNHNS and CDR2 SASEGT. Trimming at V came to 8 bases and at J to 4 bases, leaving 7 bases not matched to a gene. The CDR3 runs 14 residues. Written as DNA, the CDR3 is TGTGCCAGCTTACTAGGACAGGGAGGAAACACCATATATTTT. Translation: CASLLGQGGNTIYF.

This CDR3 reads CASSFSTTGELFF. The CDR3 DNA sequence: TGTGCCAGCAGCTTCAGTACCACCGGGGAGCTGTTTTTT. V is TRBV7-9 and J is TRBJ2-2; D ambiguous. Per germline, CDR1 SEHNR and CDR2 FQNEAQ (reference sequence). The CDR3 is 13 amino acids. Trimming removed 3 bases at V and 4 bases at J, with 6 bases between.

The chain employs TRBV6-5 and TRBJ1-1, with D maybe TRBD1 (6 bases). CDR1 MNHEY and CDR2 SVGAGI come from the germline V gene. The CDR3 is made up of 13 amino acids. The V end was cut by 6 bases, the J end by 1 base, with 9 bases between. CDR3 DNA: TGTGCCAGCAGCAACAGGGAGAACACTGAAGCTTTCTTT. Its protein product is CASSNRENTEAFF.

This chain connects TRBV4-1 to TRBJ1-5; D gene unclear. Trimming left V 4 bases short and J 2 bases short, with 15 bases between. Germline V CDR1 and CDR2: MGHRA, YSYEKL. The CDR3 has 16 amino acids. DNA for the CDR3: TGCGCCAGCAGCCCCGGGAGGGCCAAGGGCAATCAGCCCCAGCATTTT. This encodes CASSPGRAKGNQPQHF.

Only one count was recorded for this clone. This chain connects TRBV18 to TRBJ1-2; 7 nucleotides line up with TRBD1. CDR1 and CDR2 from the germline V gene are KGHSH and LQKENI. The CDR3 extends over 14 amino acids. The ends lost 3 bases at V and 3 bases at J; junction bases unmatched: 4. This CDR3 is CASSPSGQDYGYTF. In DNA, the CDR3 is TGTGCCAGCTCACCTAGCGGACAGGACTATGGCTACACCTTC.

The rearrangement uses TRBV30 and TRBJ2-3, with D tentatively TRBD2 (7 bases). Trimming left V 3 bases short and J 0 bases short, with 10 bases between. The CDR3 is 14 amino acids. The V gene's germline CDR1 is GTSNPN and CDR2 SVGIG (reference sequence). The CDR3 nucleotides are TGTGCCTGGAGGGGAGGGGGGAGCACAGATACGCAGTATTTT. This gives the protein CAWRGGGSTDTQYF.

This clone appeared once. The CDR3 here is CNTRDGPRGAQYF. The CDR3 DNA follows: TGCAACACCCGGGACGGACCCAGGGGGGCCCAGTACTTC. The chain employs TRBV29-1 and TRBJ2-5; maybe TRBD1 (7 bases). Germline CDR1 and CDR2: SQVTM and ANQGSEA. This CDR3 is 13 amino acids long. Full variable domain (rest looked up from reference TRBV29-1 and TRBJ2-5): SAVISQKPSRDICQRGTSLTIQCQVDSQVTMMFWYRQQPGQSLTLIATANQGSEATYESGFVIDKFPISRPNLTFSTLTVSNMSPEDSSIYLCNTRDGPRGAQYFGPGTRLLVL.

The chain couples TRBV9 to TRBJ1-2; D is unclear. V was pared by 3 bases and J by 4 bases, with 10 bases between. This CDR3 is built from 13 residues. The germline CDR1 and CDR2 sequences are SGDLS and YYNGEE. In DNA, the CDR3 is TGTGCCAGCAGCGACGGAGGAGCCTATGGCTACACCTTC. This gives the protein CASSDGGAYGYTF.